The present T cell receptor beta chain was sequenced within a study of control samples from healthy donors and cancer patients. The data were produced by immunoSEQ multiplex PCR, yet TCRdb's version contains in-frame clones alone and is incomplete. The profile shows some 80,000 clones, about 90% of them singletons. The CDR3 is made up of 15 amino acids. Trimming at V came to 3 bases and at J to 7 bases, leaving 8 bases not matched to a gene. Looked up from germline, CDR1 is MNHNS and CDR2 is SASEGT. The chain is built from TRBV6-1 and TRBJ2-1; 8 bases map to TRBD2. The sample consisted of PBMCs. The TCR was taken from a woman in her fifties or sixties with head and neck cancer. Here the CDR3 DNA reads TGTGCCAGCAGTGATTTACTAGCGGTAGCGAATGAGCAGTTCTTC. Translated, it gives CASSDLLAVANEQFF.